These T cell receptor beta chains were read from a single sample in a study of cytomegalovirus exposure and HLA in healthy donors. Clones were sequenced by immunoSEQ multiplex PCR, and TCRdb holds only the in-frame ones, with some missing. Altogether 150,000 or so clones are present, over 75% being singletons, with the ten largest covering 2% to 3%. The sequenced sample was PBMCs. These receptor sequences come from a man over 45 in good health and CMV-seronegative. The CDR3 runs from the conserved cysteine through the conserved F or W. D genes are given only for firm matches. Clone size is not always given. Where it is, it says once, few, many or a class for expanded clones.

CASSLVGGQAGELFF | TGTGCCAGCAGCTTAGTGGGAGGGCAGGCCGGGGAGCTGTTTTTT | NA | TRBJ2-2 | TRBD2 | TRBV7-3
CASSLSGTSGRIGEQFF | TGTGCCAGCAGTTTATCCGGGACTAGCGGGAGAATAGGTGAGCAGTTCTTC | NA | TRBJ2-1 | TRBD2 | TRBV27
CASSAGLSGANVLTF | TGCGCCAGCAGCGCAGGACTCTCTGGGGCCAACGTCCTGACTTTC | NA | TRBJ2-6 | NA | TRBV5-1
CASSPRQTDTQYF | TGTGCCAGTAGTCCCCGACAGACAGATACGCAGTATTTT | NA | TRBJ2-3 | NA | TRBV19
CAFRTGELHSNQPQHF | TGTGCCTTTCGGACAGGGGAGTTGCATAGCAATCAGCCCCAGCATTTT | NA | TRBJ1-5 | TRBD1 | TRBV30
CASSFRGGETQYF | TGTGCCAGCAGCTTCCGGGGAGGAGAGACCCAGTACTTC | NA | TRBJ2-5 | NA | TRBV11-2
CASSEQRNTEAFF | TGTGCCAGCAGTGAGCAGCGGAACACTGAAGCTTTCTTT | once | TRBJ1-1 | NA | TRBV6-4
CASSFNLGGKGSPLHF | TGTGCCAGCAGTTTCAACCTTGGGGGGAAAGGATCACCCCTCCACTTT | few | TRBJ1-6 | NA | TRBV28
CASSPQGGLNTEAFF | TGCGCCAGCAGTCCGCAGGGGGGTCTGAACACTGAAGCTTTCTTT | NA | TRBJ1-1 | TRBD1 | TRBV10-1
CASSFGGTGELFF | TGTGCCAGCAGTTTCGGCGGTACCGGGGAGCTGTTTTTT | NA | TRBJ2-2 | NA | TRBV6-5
CASSLGTSLGETQYF | TGTGCCAGCAGCTTAGGGACTAGCCTTGGTGAGACCCAGTACTTC | NA | TRBJ2-5 | TRBD2 | TRBV7-9
CASSLGLAGMSSYNEQFF | TGTGCCAGCAGCTTAGGACTAGCGGGGATGAGCTCCTACAATGAGCAGTTCTTC | NA | TRBJ2-1 | TRBD2 | TRBV7-6
CASSIYGSTAVGYTF | TGTGCCAGTAGTATCTACGGGTCTACCGCCGTCGGCTACACCTTC | NA | TRBJ1-2 | NA | TRBV19
CASSYRDRITDTQYF | TGTGCCAGCAGTTACCGCGACAGGATCACAGATACGCAGTATTTT | NA | TRBJ2-3 | NA | TRBV6-6
CASTFGLGSSYEQYF | TGTGCCAGCACTTTCGGACTAGGAAGCTCCTACGAGCAGTACTTC | few | TRBJ2-7 | TRBD2 | TRBV2
CASSGDREFYSPLHF | TGTGCCAGCAGTGGGGACAGGGAATTTTATTCACCCCTCCACTTT | NA | TRBJ1-6 | TRBD1 | TRBV25-1